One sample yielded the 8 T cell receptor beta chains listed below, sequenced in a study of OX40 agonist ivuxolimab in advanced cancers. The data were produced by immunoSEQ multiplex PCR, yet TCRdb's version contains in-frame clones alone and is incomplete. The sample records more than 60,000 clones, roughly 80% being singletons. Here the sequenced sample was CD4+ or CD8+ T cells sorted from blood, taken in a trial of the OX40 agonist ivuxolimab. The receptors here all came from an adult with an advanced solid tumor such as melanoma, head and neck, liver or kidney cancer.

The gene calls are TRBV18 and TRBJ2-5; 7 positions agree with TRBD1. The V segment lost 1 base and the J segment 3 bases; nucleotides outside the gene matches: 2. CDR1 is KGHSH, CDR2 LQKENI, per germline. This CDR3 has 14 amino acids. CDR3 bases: TGTGCCAGCTCACCACAACAGGGGAAAGAGACCCAGTACTTC. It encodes CASSPQQGKETQYF. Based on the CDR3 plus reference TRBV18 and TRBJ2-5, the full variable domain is NAGVMQNPRHLVRRRGQEARLRCSPMKGHSHVYWYRQLPEEGLKFMVYLQKENIIDESGMPKERFSAEFPKEGPSILRIQQVVRGDSAAYFCASSPQQGKETQYFGPGTRLLVL.

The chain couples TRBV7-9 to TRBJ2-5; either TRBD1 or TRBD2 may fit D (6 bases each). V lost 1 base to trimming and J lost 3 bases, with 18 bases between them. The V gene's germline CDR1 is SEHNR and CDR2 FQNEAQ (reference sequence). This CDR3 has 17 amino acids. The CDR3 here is CASSLGGITGSKETQYF. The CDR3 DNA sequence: TGTGCCAGCAGCTTAGGCGGGATAACAGGGTCTAAAGAGACCCAGTACTTC. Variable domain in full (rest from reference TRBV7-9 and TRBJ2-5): DTGVSQNPRHKITKRGQNVTFRCDPISEHNRLYWYRQTLGQGPEFLTYFQNEAQLEKSRLLSDRFSAERPKGSFSTLEIQRTEQGDSAMYLCASSLGGITGSKETQYFGPGTRLLVL.

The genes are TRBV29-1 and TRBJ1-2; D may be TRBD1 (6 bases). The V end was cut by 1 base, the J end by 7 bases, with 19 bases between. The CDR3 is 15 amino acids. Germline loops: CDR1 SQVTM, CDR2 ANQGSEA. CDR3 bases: TGCAGCGTTGAAGGGGGCGGGGGCGCCCTCGGTGGCTACACCTTC. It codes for CSVEGGGGALGGYTF.

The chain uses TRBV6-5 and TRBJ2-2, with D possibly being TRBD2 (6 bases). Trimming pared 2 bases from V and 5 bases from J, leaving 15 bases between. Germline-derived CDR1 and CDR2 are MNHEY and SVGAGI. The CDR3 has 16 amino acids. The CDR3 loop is CASSYHTVGGTGELFF. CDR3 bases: TGTGCCAGCAGTTACCATACGGTGGGAGGTACCGGGGAGCTGTTTTTT.

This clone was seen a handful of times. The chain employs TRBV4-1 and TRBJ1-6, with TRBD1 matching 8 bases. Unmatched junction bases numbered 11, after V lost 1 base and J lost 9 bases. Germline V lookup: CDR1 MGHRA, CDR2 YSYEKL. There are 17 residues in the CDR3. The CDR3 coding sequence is TGCGCCAGCAGCCAAGTTCTTTTGACAGGGGAGGGTTCACCCCTCCACTTT. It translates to CASSQVLLTGEGSPLHF.

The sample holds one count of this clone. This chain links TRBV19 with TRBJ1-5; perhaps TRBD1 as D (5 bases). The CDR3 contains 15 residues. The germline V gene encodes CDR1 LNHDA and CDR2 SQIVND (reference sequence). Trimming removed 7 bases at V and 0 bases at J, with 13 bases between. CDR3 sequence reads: CASNPGGYSNQPQHF. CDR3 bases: TGTGCCAGTAACCCCGGGGGTTATAGCAATCAGCCCCAGCATTTT.

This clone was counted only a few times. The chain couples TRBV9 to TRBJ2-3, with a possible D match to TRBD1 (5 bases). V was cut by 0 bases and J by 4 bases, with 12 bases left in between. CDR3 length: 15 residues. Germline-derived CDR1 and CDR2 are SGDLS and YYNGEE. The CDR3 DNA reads TGTGCCAGCAGCGTAGCGGTCAGGGCCGCAGATACGCAGTATTTT. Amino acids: CASSVAVRAADTQYF.

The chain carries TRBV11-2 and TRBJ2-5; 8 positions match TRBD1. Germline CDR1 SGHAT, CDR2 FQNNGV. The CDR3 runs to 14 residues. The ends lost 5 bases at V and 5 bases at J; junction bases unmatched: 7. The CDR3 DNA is TGTGCCAGCAGCCAAAGGACAGGGCGGGAGACCCAGTACTTC. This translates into CASSQRTGRETQYF.